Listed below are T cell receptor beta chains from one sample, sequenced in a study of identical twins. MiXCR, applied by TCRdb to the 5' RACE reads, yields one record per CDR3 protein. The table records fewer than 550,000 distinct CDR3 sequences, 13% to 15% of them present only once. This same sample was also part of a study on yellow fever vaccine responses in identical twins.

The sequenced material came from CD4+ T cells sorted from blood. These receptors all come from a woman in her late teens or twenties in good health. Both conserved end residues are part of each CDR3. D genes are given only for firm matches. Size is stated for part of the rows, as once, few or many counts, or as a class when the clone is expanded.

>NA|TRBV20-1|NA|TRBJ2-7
CSARDSRGPYEQYF
TGCAGTGCTAGAGACAGCCGGGGTCCCTACGAGCAGTACTTC
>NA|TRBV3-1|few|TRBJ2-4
CASSQGGSKNIQYF
TGTGCCAGCAGCCAAGGGGGGAGCAAAAACATTCAGTACTTC
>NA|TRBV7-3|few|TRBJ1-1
CASSLRGFPDEAFF
TGTGCCAGCAGCTTACGTGGTTTTCCAGATGAAGCTTTCTTT
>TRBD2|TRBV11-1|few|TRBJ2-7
CASSLLAGGPYEQYF
TGTGCCAGCAGCTTACTCGCGGGGGGGCCATACGAGCAGTACTTC
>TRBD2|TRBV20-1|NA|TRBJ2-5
CSASRLAGAGETQYF
TGCAGTGCTAGTAGACTAGCGGGGGCGGGAGAGACCCAGTACTTC
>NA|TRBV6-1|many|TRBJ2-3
CASKILAITSTDTQYF
TGTGCCAGCAAGATTCTAGCGATAACTAGCACAGATACGCAGTATTTT
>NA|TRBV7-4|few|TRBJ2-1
CASPASNEQFF
TGTGCCAGCCCAGCCTCTAATGAGCAGTTCTTC
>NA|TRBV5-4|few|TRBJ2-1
CASSLRGPSDNEQFF
TGTGCCAGCAGCTTGCGGGGGCCCTCCGACAATGAGCAGTTCTTC
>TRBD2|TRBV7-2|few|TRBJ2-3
CASSLGAGGRDTQYF
TGTGCCAGCAGCTTAGGTGCGGGGGGGCGAGATACGCAGTATTTT
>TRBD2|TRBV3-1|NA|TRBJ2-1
CASSQVRRGTSVFHEQFF
TGTGCCAGCAGCCAAGTCCGCCGCGGGACTAGTGTTTTTCATGAGCAGTTCTTC
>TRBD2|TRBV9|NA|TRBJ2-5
CASSVGTSGGQETQYF
TGTGCCAGCAGCGTCGGAACTAGCGGGGGGCAAGAGACCCAGTACTTC
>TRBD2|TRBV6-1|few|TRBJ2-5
CASSLGTSGRTQYF
TGTGCCAGCAGCCTAGGGACTAGCGGAAGGACCCAGTACTTC
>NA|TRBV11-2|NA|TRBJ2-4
CASSLSRGLNIQYF
TGTGCCAGCAGCCTAAGCCGGGGTTTGAACATTCAGTACTTC
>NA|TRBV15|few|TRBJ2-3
CATSKGVTSTDTQYF
TGTGCCACCAGCAAGGGTGTAACTAGCACAGATACGCAGTATTTT
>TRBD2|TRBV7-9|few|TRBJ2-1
CASSLGRTSGFYEQFF
TGTGCCAGCAGCTTAGGTCGGACTAGCGGGTTCTATGAGCAGTTCTTC
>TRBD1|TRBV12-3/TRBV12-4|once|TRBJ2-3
CASSPPGTGHTDTQYF
TGTGCCAGCAGTCCGCCCGGGACAGGGCACACAGATACGCAGTATTTT
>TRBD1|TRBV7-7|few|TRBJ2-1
CASSQDRGRVDEQFF
TGTGCTAGCAGCCAGGACAGGGGGCGAGTCGATGAGCAGTTCTTC
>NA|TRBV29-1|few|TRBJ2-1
CSVDLDQGNEQFF
TGCAGCGTCGACTTGGACCAGGGGAATGAGCAGTTCTTC
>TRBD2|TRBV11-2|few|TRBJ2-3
CASSSTPRLARPDTQYF
TGTGCCAGCAGCTCGACACCAAGACTAGCCCGGCCAGATACGCAGTATTTT
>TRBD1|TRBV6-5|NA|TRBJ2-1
CASSYAPGQGFVEQFF
TGTGCCAGCAGTTACGCCCCGGGACAGGGCTTCGTTGAGCAGTTCTTC
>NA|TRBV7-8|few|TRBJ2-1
CASSLALALYNEQFF
TGTGCCAGCAGCTTAGCGCTTGCGTTGTACAATGAGCAGTTCTTC
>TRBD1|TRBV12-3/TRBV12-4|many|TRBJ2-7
CASSFVYPGQLTYEQYF
TGTGCCAGCAGTTTCGTATACCCGGGACAGCTGACCTACGAGCAGTACTTC
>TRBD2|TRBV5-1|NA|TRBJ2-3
CASSLTPSGAGTQYF
TGCGCCAGCAGCTTGACGCCTAGCGGGGCCGGGACGCAGTATTTT
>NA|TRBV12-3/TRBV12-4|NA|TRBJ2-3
CASSSRLGDHTDTQYF
TGTGCCAGCAGTTCCCGACTAGGGGATCACACAGATACGCAGTATTTT
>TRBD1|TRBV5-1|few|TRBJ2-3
CASSFTGVTDTQYF
TGCGCCAGCAGCTTCACAGGGGTGACAGATACGCAGTATTTT
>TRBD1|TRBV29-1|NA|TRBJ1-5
CSVETGAGQPQHF
TGCAGCGTTGAAACAGGGGCAGGCCAGCCCCAGCATTTT
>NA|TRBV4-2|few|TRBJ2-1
CASSQESGFSYNEQFF
TGTGCCAGCAGCCAAGAATCCGGCTTCTCCTACAATGAGCAGTTCTTC
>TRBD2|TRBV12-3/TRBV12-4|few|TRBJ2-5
CASSRDGLAEETQYF
TGTGCCAGCAGTCGTGACGGACTAGCGGAAGAGACCCAGTACTTC